This TCR beta chain appears in the sequencing data of a study of cytomegalovirus exposure and HLA in healthy donors. Study information: Genetic ancestry analysis placed over 75% of the 398 donors that were genotyped in the Caucasian-associated cluster.

The study, taken as a whole, reports: Presence/absence analyses assumed roughly uniform sequencing depth across donors, which may not hold. On later analysis, the bulk of CMV-associated TCR beta chains appeared to be HLA-restricted.

The germline V gene encodes CDR1 GTSNPN and CDR2 SVGIG (reference sequence). V dropped 2 bases and J dropped 4 bases, with 9 bases sitting between them. The CDR3 is 13 residues long. This clone came up a few times. Its cognate antigen is unknown. Primers included in the PCR were 60 Vbeta and 13 Jbeta primers. This table comes from immunoSEQ multiplex PCR, and its TCRdb copy is limited to in-frame clones, with some not included. Of 180,000 or so clones in the sample, roughly 74% were seen once. The clonotype originates from a female donor in good health and CMV-seronegative. The rearrangement uses TRBV30 and TRBJ1-3; a weak D match, TRBD1 (5 bases). The sequenced sample was PBMCs. Here the CDR3 reads CAWSPGLGNTIYF. As DNA, the CDR3 is TGTGCCTGGAGTCCAGGGTTAGGAAACACCATATATTTT.